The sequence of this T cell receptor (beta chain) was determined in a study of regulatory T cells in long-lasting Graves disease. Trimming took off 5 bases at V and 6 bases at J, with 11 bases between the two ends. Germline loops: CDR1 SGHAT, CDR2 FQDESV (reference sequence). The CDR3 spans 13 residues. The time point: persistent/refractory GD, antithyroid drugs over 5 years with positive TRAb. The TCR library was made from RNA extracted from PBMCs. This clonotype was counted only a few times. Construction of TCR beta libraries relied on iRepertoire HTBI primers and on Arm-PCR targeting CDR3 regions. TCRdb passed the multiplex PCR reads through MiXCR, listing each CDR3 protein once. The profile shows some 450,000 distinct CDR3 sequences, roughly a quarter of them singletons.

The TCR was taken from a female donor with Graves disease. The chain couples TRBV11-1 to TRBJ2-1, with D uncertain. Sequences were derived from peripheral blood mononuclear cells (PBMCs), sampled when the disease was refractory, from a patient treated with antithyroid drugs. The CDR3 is CASSLPGPNEQFF. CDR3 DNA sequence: TGTGCCAGCAGCCTCCCCGGGCCCAATGAGCAGTTCTTC.